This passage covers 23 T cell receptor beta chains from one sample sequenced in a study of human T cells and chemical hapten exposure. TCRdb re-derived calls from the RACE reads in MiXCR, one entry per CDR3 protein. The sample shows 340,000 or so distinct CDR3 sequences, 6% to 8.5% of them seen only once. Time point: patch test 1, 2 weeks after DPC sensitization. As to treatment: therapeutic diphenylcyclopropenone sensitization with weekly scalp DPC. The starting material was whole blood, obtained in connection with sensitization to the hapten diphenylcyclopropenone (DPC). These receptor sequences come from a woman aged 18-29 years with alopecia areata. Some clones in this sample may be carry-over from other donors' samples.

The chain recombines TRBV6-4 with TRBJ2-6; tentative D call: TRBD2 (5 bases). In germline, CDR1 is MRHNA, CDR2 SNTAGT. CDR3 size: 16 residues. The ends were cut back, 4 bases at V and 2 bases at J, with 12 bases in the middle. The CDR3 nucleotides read TGTGCCAGCAGTGTCACCGGGGAAACTGGGGCCAACGTCCTGACTTTC. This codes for CASSVTGETGANVLTF.

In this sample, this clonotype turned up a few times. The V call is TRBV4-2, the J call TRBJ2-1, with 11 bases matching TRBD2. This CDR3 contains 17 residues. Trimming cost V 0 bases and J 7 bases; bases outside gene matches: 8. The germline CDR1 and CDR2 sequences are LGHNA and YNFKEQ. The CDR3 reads CASSQDVSGGAVNEQFF. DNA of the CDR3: TGTGCCAGCAGCCAAGATGTTAGCGGGGGGGCGGTAAATGAGCAGTTCTTC.

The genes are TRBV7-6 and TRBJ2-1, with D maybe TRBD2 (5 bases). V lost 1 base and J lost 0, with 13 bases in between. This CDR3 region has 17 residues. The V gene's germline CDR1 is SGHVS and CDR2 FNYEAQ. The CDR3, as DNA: TGTGCCAGCAGCTTAGGTGGAGGTTTAAGCTCCTACAATGAGCAGTTCTTC. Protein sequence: CASSLGGGLSSYNEQFF.

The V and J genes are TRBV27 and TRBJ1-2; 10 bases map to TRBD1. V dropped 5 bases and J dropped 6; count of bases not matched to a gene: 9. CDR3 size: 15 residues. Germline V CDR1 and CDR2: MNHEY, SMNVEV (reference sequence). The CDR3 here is CASSPGTGDKDGYTF. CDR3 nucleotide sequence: TGTGCCAGCAGTCCTGGGACAGGGGACAAGGATGGCTACACCTTC.

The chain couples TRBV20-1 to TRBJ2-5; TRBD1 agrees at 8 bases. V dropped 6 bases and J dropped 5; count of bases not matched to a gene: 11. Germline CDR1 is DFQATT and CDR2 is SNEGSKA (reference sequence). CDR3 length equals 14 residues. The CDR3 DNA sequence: TGCAGTGCCAACAATCCTACAGGGGGTGAGACCCAGTACTTC. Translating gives CSANNPTGGETQYF.

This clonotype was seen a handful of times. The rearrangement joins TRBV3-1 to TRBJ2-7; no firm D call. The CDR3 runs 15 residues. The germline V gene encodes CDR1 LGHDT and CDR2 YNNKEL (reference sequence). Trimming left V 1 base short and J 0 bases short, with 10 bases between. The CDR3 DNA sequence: TGTGCCAGCAGCCAAGGGCCGTACAACTCCTACGAGCAGTACTTC. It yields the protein CASSQGPYNSYEQYF.

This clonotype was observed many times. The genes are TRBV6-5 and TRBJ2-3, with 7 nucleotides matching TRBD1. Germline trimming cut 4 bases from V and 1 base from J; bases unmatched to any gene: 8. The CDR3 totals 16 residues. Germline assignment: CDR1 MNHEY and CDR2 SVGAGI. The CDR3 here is CASSSRDRVGTDTQYF. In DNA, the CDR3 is TGTGCCAGCAGTTCCCGTGACAGGGTCGGCACAGATACGCAGTATTTT.

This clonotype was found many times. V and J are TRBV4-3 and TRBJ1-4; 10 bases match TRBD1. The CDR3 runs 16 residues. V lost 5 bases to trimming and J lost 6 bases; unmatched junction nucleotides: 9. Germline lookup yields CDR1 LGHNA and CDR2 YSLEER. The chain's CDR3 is CASSGRAGTGDEKLFF. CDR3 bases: TGCGCCAGCAGCGGCCGCGCCGGGACAGGGGATGAAAAACTGTTTTTT.

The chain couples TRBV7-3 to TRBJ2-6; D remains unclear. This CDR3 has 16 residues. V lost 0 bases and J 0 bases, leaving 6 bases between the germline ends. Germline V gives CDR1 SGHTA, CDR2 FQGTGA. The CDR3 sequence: CASSLTWSSGANVLTF. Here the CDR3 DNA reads TGTGCCAGCAGCTTAACGTGGAGCTCTGGGGCCAACGTCCTGACTTTC.

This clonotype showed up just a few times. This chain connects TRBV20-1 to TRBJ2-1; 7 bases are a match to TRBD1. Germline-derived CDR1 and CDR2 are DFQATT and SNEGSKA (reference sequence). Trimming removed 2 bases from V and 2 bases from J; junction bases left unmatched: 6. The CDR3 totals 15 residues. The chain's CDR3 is CSARSRGLPYNEQFF. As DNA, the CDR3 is TGCAGTGCTAGAAGTAGGGGGCTTCCCTACAATGAGCAGTTCTTC.

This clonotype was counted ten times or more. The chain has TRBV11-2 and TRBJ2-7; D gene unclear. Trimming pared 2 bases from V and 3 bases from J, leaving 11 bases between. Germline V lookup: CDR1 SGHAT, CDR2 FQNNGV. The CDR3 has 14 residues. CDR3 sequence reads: CASSLIVPGYEQYF. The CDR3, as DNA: TGTGCCAGCAGCTTAATAGTGCCGGGCTACGAGCAGTACTTC.

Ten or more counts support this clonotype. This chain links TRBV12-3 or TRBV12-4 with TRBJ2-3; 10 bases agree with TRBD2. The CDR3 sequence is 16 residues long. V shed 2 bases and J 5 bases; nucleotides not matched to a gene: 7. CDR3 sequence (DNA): TGTGCCAGCAGTTTAAGCGGGGGGGCCGGTGGAGATACGCAGTATTTT. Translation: CASSLSGGAGGDTQYF.

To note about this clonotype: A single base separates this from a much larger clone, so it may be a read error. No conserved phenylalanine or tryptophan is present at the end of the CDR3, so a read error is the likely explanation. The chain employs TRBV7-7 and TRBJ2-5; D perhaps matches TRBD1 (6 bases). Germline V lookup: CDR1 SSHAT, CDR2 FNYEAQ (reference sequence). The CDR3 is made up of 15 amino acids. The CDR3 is CASSLSGQGRETQYI. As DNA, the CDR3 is TGTGCTAGCAGCTTATCCGGGCAGGGGAGAGAGACCCAGTACATC.

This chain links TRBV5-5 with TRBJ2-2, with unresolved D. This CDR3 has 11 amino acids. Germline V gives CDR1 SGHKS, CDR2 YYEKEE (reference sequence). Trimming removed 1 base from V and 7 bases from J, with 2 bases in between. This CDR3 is CASSLSGELFF. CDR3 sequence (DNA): TGTGCCAGCAGCTTGAGCGGGGAGCTGTTTTTT.

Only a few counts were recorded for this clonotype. The CDR3 nucleotides are TGTGCCAGCAGCTCCCTAAGGGGGGCAGGCACAGATACGCAGTATTTT. Translating gives CASSSLRGAGTDTQYF. This rearrangement joins TRBV7-2 to TRBJ2-3; the D call may be TRBD1 or TRBD2 (6 bases each). V gave up 4 bases and J gave up 1 base, with 15 bases separating them. The CDR3 is 16 amino acids. From germline, CDR1 is SGHTA and CDR2 FQGNSA.

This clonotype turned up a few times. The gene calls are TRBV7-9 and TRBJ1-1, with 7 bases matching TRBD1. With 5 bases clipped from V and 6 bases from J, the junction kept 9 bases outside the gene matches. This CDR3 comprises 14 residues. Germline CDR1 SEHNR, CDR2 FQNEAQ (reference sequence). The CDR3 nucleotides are TGTGCCAGCAGCCACAGGGGTCCGAGTCCTGAAGCTTTCTTT. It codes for CASSHRGPSPEAFF.

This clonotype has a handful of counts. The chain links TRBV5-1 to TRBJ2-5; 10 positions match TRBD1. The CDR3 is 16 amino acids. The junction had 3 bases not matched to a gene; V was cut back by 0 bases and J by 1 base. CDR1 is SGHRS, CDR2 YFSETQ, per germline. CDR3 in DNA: TGCGCCAGCAGCTTGGGGGACAGGGGATCCCAAGAGACCCAGTACTTC. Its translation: CASSLGDRGSQETQYF.

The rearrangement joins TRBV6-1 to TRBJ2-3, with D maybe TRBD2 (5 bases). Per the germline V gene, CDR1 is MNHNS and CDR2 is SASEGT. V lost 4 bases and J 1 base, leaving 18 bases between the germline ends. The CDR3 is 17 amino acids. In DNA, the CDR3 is TGTGCCAGCAGTGTCCCACTAGACTTTCTCGGCACAGATACGCAGTATTTT. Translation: CASSVPLDFLGTDTQYF.

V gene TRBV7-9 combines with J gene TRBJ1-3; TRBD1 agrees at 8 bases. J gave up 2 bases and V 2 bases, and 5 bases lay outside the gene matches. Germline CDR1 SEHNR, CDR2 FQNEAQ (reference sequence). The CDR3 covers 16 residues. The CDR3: CASSLSGTGTGNTIYF. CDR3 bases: TGTGCCAGCAGCTTATCCGGGACAGGAACTGGAAACACCATATATTTT.

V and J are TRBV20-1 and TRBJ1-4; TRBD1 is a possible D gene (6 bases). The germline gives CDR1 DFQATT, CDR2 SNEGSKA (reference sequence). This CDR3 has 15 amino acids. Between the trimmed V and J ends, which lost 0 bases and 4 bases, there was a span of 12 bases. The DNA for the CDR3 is TGCAGTGCTAGAGATGGGGGGCAGGTTAATGAAAAACTGTTTTTT. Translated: CSARDGGQVNEKLFF.

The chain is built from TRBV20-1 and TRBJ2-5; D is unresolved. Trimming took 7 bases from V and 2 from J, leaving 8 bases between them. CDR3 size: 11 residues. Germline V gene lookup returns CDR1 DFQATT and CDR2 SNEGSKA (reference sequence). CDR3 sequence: CSVLKQETQYF. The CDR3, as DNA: TGCAGTGTCCTGAAACAAGAGACCCAGTACTTC.

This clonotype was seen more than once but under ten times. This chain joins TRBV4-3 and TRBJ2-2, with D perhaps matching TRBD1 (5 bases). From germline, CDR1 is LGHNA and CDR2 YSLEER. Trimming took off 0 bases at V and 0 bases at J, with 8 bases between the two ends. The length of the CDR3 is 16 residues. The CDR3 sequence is CASSQDRVSNTGELFF. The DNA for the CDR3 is TGCGCCAGCAGCCAAGACAGGGTTTCGAACACCGGGGAGCTGTTTTTT.

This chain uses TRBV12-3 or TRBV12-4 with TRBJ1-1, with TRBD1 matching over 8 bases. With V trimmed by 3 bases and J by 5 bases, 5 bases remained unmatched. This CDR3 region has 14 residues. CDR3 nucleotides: TGTGCCAGCAGTTTTTCGCAGGGGGCGACTGAAGCTTTCTTT. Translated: CASSFSQGATEAFF.